This TCR beta chain was observed in a study of T cell responses to AZD1222 COVID-19 vaccine. General study findings and limits: A mostly white British donor set with more females was recruited, and clonal diversity was possibly underestimated. Repertoire samples came only from after the peak T cell response. Regions 160-218 and 743-854 held dominance among vaccine-associated CD4 TCRs, which spanned spike.

J was trimmed by 7 bases and V by 3 bases; bases with no gene match: 5. The germline V gene encodes CDR1 GTSNPN and CDR2 SVGIG (reference sequence). The CDR3 spans 12 residues. Measured with immunoSEQ multiplex PCR; TCRdb has only the in-frame clones, and not every one. The sample holds more than 100,000 clones; more than 85% are singletons and the top ten take 1.5% to 2%. With respect to this clone: Its target is not known.

The chain combines TRBV30 with TRBJ1-2; 7 positions match TRBD1. This clonotype originated in an adult who received the AZD1222 COVID-19 vaccine. Here the sequenced sample was peripheral blood, taken 28 days after the second AZD1222 dose. The CDR3 is CAWRRGPVGYTF. The DNA for the CDR3 is TGTGCCTGGAGAAGGGGGCCAGTTGGCTACACCTTC. Complete variable domain (other parts from reference TRBV30 and TRBJ1-2): SQTIHQWPATLVQPVGSPLSLECTVEGTSNPNLYWYRQAAGRGLQLLFYSVGIGQISSEVPQNLSASRPQDRQFILSSKKLLLSDSGFYLCAWRRGPVGYTFGSGTRLTVV.